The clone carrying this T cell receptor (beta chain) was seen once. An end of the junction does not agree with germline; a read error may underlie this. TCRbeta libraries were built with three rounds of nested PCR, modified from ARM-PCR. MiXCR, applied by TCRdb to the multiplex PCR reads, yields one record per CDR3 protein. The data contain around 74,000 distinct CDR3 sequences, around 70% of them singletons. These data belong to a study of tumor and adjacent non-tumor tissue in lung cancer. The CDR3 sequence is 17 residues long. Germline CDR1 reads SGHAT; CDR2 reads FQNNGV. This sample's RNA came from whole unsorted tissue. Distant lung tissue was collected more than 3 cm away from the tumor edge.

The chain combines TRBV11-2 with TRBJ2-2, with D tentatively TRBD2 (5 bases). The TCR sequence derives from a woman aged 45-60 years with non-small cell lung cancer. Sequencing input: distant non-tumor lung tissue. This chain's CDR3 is CASIFGSSRISTVELFF. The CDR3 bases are TGTGCCAGCATCTTTGGGAGTAGCAGAATTTCCACCGTGGAGCTGTTTTTT.